This T cell receptor beta chain emerged from a study of a mutant IDH1 vaccine in newly diagnosed glioma. Study as a whole: In weeks 1, 3, 5, 7, 11, 15, 19 and 23, patients were vaccinated. Previous treatment comprised radiotherapy, temozolomide, or both, mostly both. Mean patient age was roughly 43 years; about 62% were male and 37.5% female.

Note on this clone: Its matching antigen is unknown.

The V gene lost 5 bases and the J gene lost 4 bases, with 17 bases spanning the gap. Germline CDR1 reads SGHVS; CDR2 reads FQNEAQ. CDR3 length equals 16 residues. Generated by immunoSEQ multiplex PCR, the TCRdb table keeps only in-frame clones and is missing some. Of approximately 44,000 clones in the sample, around 85% were seen once. The time point is: week 23, last vaccination. In every dose of vaccine, 300 ug of mutant IDH1 20-mer peptide was given alongside topical imiquimod. V and J are TRBV7-8 and TRBJ2-2, with D unclear. The TCR originated in a woman between 18 and 29 years old with glioma. Some clones in this sample may be carry-over from other donors' samples. Sequenced here: PBMCs, sampled from a glioma patient whose treatment included an IDH1 peptide vaccine. The CDR3 DNA is TGTGCCAGCAGCCTGCGACGGACGATCGCCACCGGGGAGCTGTTTTTT. It translates to CASSLRRTIATGELFF.